This T cell receptor beta chain came from a study of untreated major depressive disorder. About this clone: Its matching antigen is unknown.

No psychiatric drugs, including antidepressants, for at least 8 weeks beforehand. Thawed PBMCs underwent magnetic negative selection for CD4+ T cells. CD4+ T cell purity was typically around 95%. The germline V gene has CDR1 SGHVS and CDR2 FQNEAQ. The CDR3 is 15 amino acids. Losses at the gene ends were 2 bases for V and 5 bases for J; bases not matched to a gene: 8. The study, taken as a whole, reports: Depressed patients' CD4+ T cells carried increased TRBV05-01 (Vbeta 5.1) usage versus control CD4+ T cells.

Profiled with immunoSEQ multiplex PCR; TCRdb holds only in-frame clones, not every one. The profile shows 20,000 or so clones, roughly 90% of them singletons. The receptor's source is a woman aged 40 to 50 with major depressive disorder. The sample comprised CD4+ T cells from PBMCs. The genes are TRBV7-8 and TRBJ1-2; 7 bases line up with TRBD1. The CDR3 DNA follows: TGTGCCAGCAGCTTATCCGGCAGGGGGGTATATGGCTACACCTTC. Protein product: CASSLSGRGVYGYTF.